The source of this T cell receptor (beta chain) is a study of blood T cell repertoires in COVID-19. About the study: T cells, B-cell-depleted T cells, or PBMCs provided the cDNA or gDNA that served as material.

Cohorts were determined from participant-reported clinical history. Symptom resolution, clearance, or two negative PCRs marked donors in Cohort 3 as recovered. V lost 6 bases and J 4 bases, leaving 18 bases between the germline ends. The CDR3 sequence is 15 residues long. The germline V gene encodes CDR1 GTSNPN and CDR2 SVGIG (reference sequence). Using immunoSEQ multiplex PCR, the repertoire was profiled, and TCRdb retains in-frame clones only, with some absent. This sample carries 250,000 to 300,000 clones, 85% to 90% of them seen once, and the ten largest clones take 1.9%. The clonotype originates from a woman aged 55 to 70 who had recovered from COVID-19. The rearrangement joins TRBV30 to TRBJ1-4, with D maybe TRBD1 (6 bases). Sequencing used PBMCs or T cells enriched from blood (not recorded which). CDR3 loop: CACTGSWAFNEKLFF. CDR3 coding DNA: TGTGCCTGCACAGGGTCTTGGGCCTTTAATGAAAAACTGTTTTTT.